One and the same sample provided the 19 T cell receptor beta chains below, sequenced in a study of low-dose radiotherapy and immunotherapy resistance in tumors. cDNA synthesis used a TRAV/TRBV-specific primer set for both chains. TCRs were amplified for 15 to 25 PCR cycles with a constant-region primer and V-primer adapter. TCRdb passed the reads through MiXCR, listing each CDR3 protein once. Found here are about 84,000 distinct CDR3 sequences, 15% to 20% of them singletons; the top ten hold approximately 1.3%. The time point here: after trial treatment. Treatment of the sample: LDRT plus nivolumab, ipilimumab, low-dose cyclophosphamide and aspirin (RACIN trial). The specimen comprised PBMCs, sampled after low-dose radiotherapy plus immunotherapy. The source is a male donor with prostate cancer.

The chain couples TRBV27 to TRBJ2-7; no clear D gene. Germline V gene data show CDR1 as MNHEY and CDR2 as SMNVEV (reference sequence). The CDR3 is 12 residues long. The V gene lost 5 bases and the J gene lost 6 bases, with 11 bases spanning the gap. The CDR3 nucleotides read TGTGCCAGCAGTCCACTGGGATTCGAGCAGTACTTC. This translates into CASSPLGFEQYF.

This clonotype appeared a single time. The J gene is TRBJ2-1, the V gene TRBV5-1; TRBD2 matches 11 bases. The CDR3 sequence is 14 residues long. Per the germline V gene, CDR1 is SGHRS and CDR2 is YFSETQ. Trimming cost V 6 bases and J 4 bases; bases outside gene matches: 3. The CDR3 loop is CASKGLAEYNEQFF. Here the CDR3 DNA reads TGCGCCAGCAAGGGACTAGCGGAATACAATGAGCAGTTCTTC.

This clonotype was seen ten or more times. The rearrangement joins TRBV7-9 to TRBJ2-2; D ambiguous. The germline V gene encodes CDR1 SEHNR and CDR2 FQNEAQ (reference sequence). There are 16 residues in the CDR3. V lost 8 bases and J lost 0, with 16 bases in between. DNA for the CDR3: TGTGCCAGCTTTACCAGACGGGTCGCGAACACCGGGGAGCTGTTTTTT. Translating gives CASFTRRVANTGELFF.

This clonotype was seen ten or more times. The rearrangement links TRBV28 to TRBJ2-7, with 14 bases fitting TRBD2. The V and J ends lost 5 bases and 1 base, in that order; junction bases with no gene match: 13. The CDR3 extends over 19 amino acids. In germline, CDR1 is MDHEN, CDR2 SYDVKM. The CDR3 bases are TGTGCCAGCAGTCCAGGCGTGACTAGCGGGAGGGCCTTTTCCTACGAGCAGTACTTC. Encoded protein: CASSPGVTSGRAFSYEQYF.

As regards this clonotype: A read error likely explains this, since a far larger clone differs by one base. The chain joins TRBV26 to TRBJ2-2; the table's D gene call, TRBD2, was not cross checked with the DNA. TRBV26 is classified as a pseudogene. The CDR3 is 17 residues long. CDR3: CASSSWTSGANTGELFF. CDR3 DNA: TGTGCCAGCAGTTCCTGGACTAGCGGGGCGAACACCGGGGAGCTGTTTTTT.

The rearrangement uses TRBV7-9 and TRBJ2-1; D unresolved. Looked up from germline, CDR1 is SEHNR and CDR2 is FQNEAQ (reference sequence). The length of the CDR3 is 17 residues. The germline V and J ends were trimmed by 5 bases and 4 bases, with 21 bases remaining between them. The CDR3 is CASSPLQGNSPYNEQFF. The CDR3 DNA reads as TGTGCCAGCAGCCCCCTGCAAGGGAATTCCCCGTACAATGAGCAGTTCTTC.

There are many counts of this clonotype. The chain is built from TRBV20-1 and TRBJ2-2, with TRBD2 matching over 15 bases. Germline V gene lookup returns CDR1 DFQATT and CDR2 SNEGSKA (reference sequence). Trimming took 5 bases from V and 3 from J; bases not matched to a gene: 4. The CDR3 is 16 residues long. The CDR3 coding sequence is TGCAGTGCTGGGACTAGCGGGAGGACCGACACCGGGGAGCTGTTTTTT. As protein: CSAGTSGRTDTGELFF.

This clonotype was counted ten times or more. The rearrangement joins TRBV7-8 to TRBJ2-1, with 14 bases aligning to TRBD2. Germline assignment: CDR1 SGHVS and CDR2 FQNEAQ. Germline trimming cut 5 bases from V and 3 bases from J; bases unmatched to any gene: 12. This CDR3 is built from 19 residues. In DNA form, the CDR3 reads TGTGCCAGCAGCATAGGGACTAGCGGGAGCGCAGTCCGCTACAATGAGCAGTTCTTC. Translated: CASSIGTSGSAVRYNEQFF.

J is TRBJ2-7 and V is TRBV11-2, with unresolved D. The germline V gene encodes CDR1 SGHAT and CDR2 FQNNGV. With 0 bases removed from V and 7 bases from J, the gap between germline ends came to 13 bases. The CDR3 extends over 14 amino acids. As DNA, the CDR3 is TGTGCCAGCAGCTTAGAACTTGCCTGGTGGGAGCAGTACTTC. Its protein is CASSLELAWWEQYF.

The V call is TRBV30, the J call TRBJ1-6; TRBD1 matches at 7 bases. Germline values: CDR1 GTSNPN, CDR2 SVGIG (reference sequence). The trim removed 2 bases at V and 7 bases at J, leaving 5 bases unmatched. This CDR3 has 14 residues. The CDR3 nucleotides read TGTGCCTGGAGTATCGGGACAGAGAATTCACCCCTCCACTTT. It specifies CAWSIGTENSPLHF.

This clonotype was detected ten times or more. This rearrangement joins TRBV6-2 or TRBV6-3 to TRBJ2-5; 8 nucleotides line up with TRBD2. Germline values: CDR1 MNHEY, CDR2 SVGEGT. The junction had 12 bases not matched to a gene; V was cut back by 4 bases and J by 8 bases. The CDR3 runs to 15 residues. The CDR3 DNA reads TGTGCCAGCAGTTGGACCGGGGGGGGGGGTGGAACCCAGTACTTC. It specifies CASSWTGGGGGTQYF.

There are many counts of this clonotype. The rearrangement joins TRBV5-5 to TRBJ2-7; D not certain. The CDR3 is 18 amino acids. Germline CDR1 reads SGHKS; CDR2 reads YYEKEE (reference sequence). V was cut by 1 base and J by 3 bases, with 23 bases left in between. CDR3: CASSLIFGKQVQYYEQYF. The CDR3 DNA reads as TGTGCCAGCAGCTTGATATTCGGAAAGCAAGTTCAGTACTACGAGCAGTACTTC.

This clonotype appeared many times. The J gene is TRBJ2-3, the V gene TRBV20-1; 12 bases are shared with TRBD2. The CDR3 has 16 amino acids. J was trimmed by 5 bases and V by 6 bases; bases with no gene match: 12. The germline gives CDR1 DFQATT, CDR2 SNEGSKA (reference sequence). In DNA form, the CDR3 reads TGCAGTGCCCCTCCCCGACTAGCGGGAGTCCAAGATACGCAGTATTTT. This codes for CSAPPRLAGVQDTQYF.

This clonotype was recorded at least ten times. V gene TRBV29-1 combines with J gene TRBJ2-1, with no clear D. V was shortened by 4 bases and J by 0 bases, with 10 bases between the two germline ends. The CDR3 extends over 14 amino acids. Germline V lookup: CDR1 SQVTM, CDR2 ANQGSEA. CDR3 nucleotides: TGCAGCGTTGTGGTCGAGAGCTCCTACAATGAGCAGTTCTTC. It translates to CSVVVESSYNEQFF.

Worth noting for this clonotype: A read error is the likely source, as a far larger clone sits one nucleotide away. The chain recombines TRBV6-2 or TRBV6-3 with TRBJ1-3, with a tentative D call TRBD1 (5 bases). V was cut by 1 base and J by 0 bases, with 13 bases left in between. This CDR3 has 17 residues. Germline V gives CDR1 MNHEY, CDR2 SVGEGT. CDR3 sequence (DNA): TGTGCCAGCAGTTACTTGGGGACGGCGGTCTCTGGAAACACCATATATTTT. Translated: CASSYLGTAVSGNTIYF.

This clonotype came up a few times. The V call is TRBV27, the J call TRBJ2-7; the match to TRBD1 covers 10 bases. In germline, CDR1 is MNHEY, CDR2 SMNVEV (reference sequence). The length of the CDR3 is 15 residues. J gave up 4 bases and V 3 bases, and 6 bases lay outside the gene matches. CDR3 DNA: TGTGCCAGCAGTTTTGGTGGGACAGGGGCGTACGAGCAGTACTTC. Its protein product is CASSFGGTGAYEQYF.

This sequence joins TRBV6-8 and TRBJ1-1, with D possibly TRBD1 on 5 matching bases. Germline V gene data show CDR1 as MNHGY and CDR2 as SAAAGT. V dropped 6 bases and J dropped 7 bases, with 15 bases sitting between them. The CDR3 consists of 13 residues. The CDR3 sequence: CASRERWDGEAFF. The CDR3, as DNA: TGTGCCAGCAGGGAAAGGTGGGACGGTGAAGCTTTCTTT.

In its sample, this clonotype was seen many times. This chain uses TRBV20-1 with TRBJ2-1; D remains ambiguous. The CDR3 contains 14 residues. Trimming shortened V by 7 bases and J by 5 bases, and 18 bases separated the two germline ends. Per germline, CDR1 DFQATT and CDR2 SNEGSKA (reference sequence). The CDR3 sequence is CSETDSRMNNEQFF. The CDR3 DNA sequence: TGCAGTGAAACCGATAGCCGCATGAACAATGAGCAGTTCTTC.

With regard to this clonotype: It is likely a read error: a sequence one base away is far more abundant. The V and J genes are TRBV1 and TRBJ2-3; the D segment call TRBD2 is taken from the table without a DNA check. TRBV1 is deemed a pseudogene. This CDR3 comprises 16 residues. CDR3 amino acids: CASSEEAGGPTDTQYF. The CDR3 coding sequence is TGTGCCAGCAGCGAAGAAGCGGGAGGGCCAACAGATACGCAGTATTTT.